Listed below are T cell receptor beta chains from one sample, sequenced in a study of OX40 agonist ivuxolimab in advanced cancers. Only in-frame clones appear in the TCRdb table, and some are missing; sequencing was by immunoSEQ multiplex PCR. The sample holds roughly 75,000 clones, 86% seen once. The starting material was CD4+ or CD8+ T cells sorted from blood, obtained in a trial of the OX40 agonist ivuxolimab. Source of these receptors: an adult with an advanced solid tumor such as melanoma, head and neck, liver or kidney cancer. The CDR3 runs from the conserved cysteine through the conserved F or W. The D gene is left open where the match is weak. Clone size appears in some rows only: once, few, many, or a class for an expanded clone.

V gene: TRBV4-1; D gene: NA; clone size: few; J gene: TRBJ1-3; CDR3 DNA: TGCGCCAGCAGCCAAGAGGGAAACACCATATATTTT; CDR3 protein: CASSQEGNTIYF
V gene: TRBV5-1; D gene: NA; clone size: NA; J gene: TRBJ1-4; CDR3 DNA: TGCGCCAGCAGCTTTGACGGCGGGATTGGAGAAAAACTGTTTTTT; CDR3 protein: CASSFDGGIGEKLFF
V gene: TRBV5-5; D gene: NA; clone size: NA; J gene: TRBJ2-3; CDR3 DNA: TGTGCCAGCAGCTTGGCTGGGGGCCAGTCGGTCGATACGCAGTATTTT; CDR3 protein: CASSLAGGQSVDTQYF
V gene: TRBV29-1; D gene: TRBD1; clone size: NA; J gene: TRBJ2-7; CDR3 DNA: TGCAGCGTTGGGAGGACAGGGCTACGGTACGAGCAGTACTTC; CDR3 protein: CSVGRTGLRYEQYF
V gene: TRBV7-8; D gene: NA; clone size: NA; J gene: TRBJ2-7; CDR3 DNA: TGTGCCAGCAGCTTTTTTGGTCCCACAGGGCCGGCCTACGAGCAGTACTTC; CDR3 protein: CASSFFGPTGPAYEQYF
V gene: TRBV5-1; D gene: TRBD2; clone size: NA; J gene: TRBJ2-7; CDR3 DNA: TGCGCCAGCAGCTTGGAACGACTAGCGGTTTACGAGCAGTACTTC; CDR3 protein: CASSLERLAVYEQYF
V gene: TRBV30; D gene: NA; clone size: NA; J gene: TRBJ1-4; CDR3 DNA: TGTGCCTGGAGCCGGGACCCAAGAAGGGAAAAACTGTTTTTT; CDR3 protein: CAWSRDPRREKLFF
V gene: TRBV6-1; D gene: NA; clone size: NA; J gene: TRBJ1-5; CDR3 DNA: TGTGCCAGCAGTGAACAGGGACCCCAGCATTTT; CDR3 protein: CASSEQGPQHF
V gene: TRBV7-3; D gene: NA; clone size: NA; J gene: TRBJ1-5; CDR3 DNA: TGTGCCAGCAGCCCAGGGGACAATCAGCCCCAGCATTTT; CDR3 protein: CASSPGDNQPQHF
V gene: TRBV5-1; D gene: NA; clone size: NA; J gene: TRBJ1-1; CDR3 DNA: TGCGCCAGCAGCTGGGGGGGCGGAAACACTGAAGCTTTCTTT; CDR3 protein: CASSWGGGNTEAFF
V gene: TRBV7-9; D gene: NA; clone size: NA; J gene: TRBJ1-4; CDR3 DNA: TGTGCCAGCAGCTTAGCCGGTAACTCAGAAAAACTGTTTTTT; CDR3 protein: CASSLAGNSEKLFF
V gene: TRBV5-1; D gene: NA; clone size: NA; J gene: TRBJ2-5; CDR3 DNA: TGCGCCAGCAGCTTAGGGGGGATCATTTGGGAGACCCAGTACTTC; CDR3 protein: CASSLGGIIWETQYF
V gene: TRBV4-2; D gene: NA; clone size: NA; J gene: TRBJ2-3; CDR3 DNA: TGTGCCAGCAGCCAAGATGGTCAGGTGATAGGCACAGATACGCAGTATTTT; CDR3 protein: CASSQDGQVIGTDTQYF
V gene: TRBV10-3; D gene: NA; clone size: NA; J gene: TRBJ1-4; CDR3 DNA: TGTGCCATCAGCCAGGGAGAGGAAAAACTGTTTTTT; CDR3 protein: CAISQGEEKLFF
V gene: TRBV11-2; D gene: NA; clone size: NA; J gene: TRBJ2-6; CDR3 DNA: TGTGCCAGCAGCAGCCACCAAGTCTCTGGGGCCAACGTCCTGACTTTC; CDR3 protein: CASSSHQVSGANVLTF
V gene: TRBV7-8; D gene: NA; clone size: NA; J gene: TRBJ1-2; CDR3 DNA: TGTGCCAGCAGCCCTGTGCGGGGGCATGGCTACACCTTC; CDR3 protein: CASSPVRGHGYTF
V gene: TRBV7-2; D gene: NA; clone size: NA; J gene: TRBJ2-7; CDR3 DNA: TGTGCCAGCAGCCCTAATCCACCGGGGAGCTCCTACGAGCAGTACTTC; CDR3 protein: CASSPNPPGSSYEQYF
V gene: TRBV29-1; D gene: NA; clone size: NA; J gene: TRBJ2-7; CDR3 DNA: TGCAGCGTTGTCGCTAGCGCGTCCTACGAGCAGTACTTC; CDR3 protein: CSVVASASYEQYF
V gene: TRBV19; D gene: NA; clone size: NA; J gene: TRBJ1-5; CDR3 DNA: TGTGCCAGTAGTCCCGACGGAACCCTAAATCAGCCCCAGCATTTT; CDR3 protein: CASSPDGTLNQPQHF
V gene: TRBV7-2; D gene: TRBD2; clone size: NA; J gene: TRBJ2-2; CDR3 DNA: TGTGCCAGCAGCTTAGGGCTAGCGGGAGATTCTACCGGGGAGCTGTTTTTT; CDR3 protein: CASSLGLAGDSTGELFF
V gene: TRBV4-3; D gene: TRBD2; clone size: once; J gene: TRBJ2-1; CDR3 DNA: TGCGCCAGCAGCCAAGACGGACTAGCTGATGAGCAGTTCTTC; CDR3 protein: CASSQDGLADEQFF
V gene: TRBV5-6; D gene: NA; clone size: NA; J gene: TRBJ2-7; CDR3 DNA: TGTGCCAGCAGCCTTATCGGGCAGGGCAACTACGAGCAGTACTTC; CDR3 protein: CASSLIGQGNYEQYF
V gene: TRBV5-4; D gene: TRBD2; clone size: NA; J gene: TRBJ2-5; CDR3 DNA: TGTGCCACTCTAGCGGGAGGGCAAGAGACCCAGTACTTC; CDR3 protein: CATLAGGQETQYF
V gene: TRBV7-9; D gene: NA; clone size: once; J gene: TRBJ1-2; CDR3 DNA: TGTGCCAGCAGCTTCGGTCAAACTAACTATGGCTACACCTTC; CDR3 protein: CASSFGQTNYGYTF
V gene: TRBV6-4; D gene: TRBD1; clone size: NA; J gene: TRBJ2-5; CDR3 DNA: TGTGCCAGCAGTGACCCCGGACAGGGACTTGGGACCCAGTACTTC; CDR3 protein: CASSDPGQGLGTQYF
V gene: TRBV11-2; D gene: NA; clone size: NA; J gene: TRBJ1-2; CDR3 DNA: TGTGCCAGCAGCTTTAATGGCATGGAGAGGAGCGGCTACACCTTC; CDR3 protein: CASSFNGMERSGYTF
V gene: TRBV28; D gene: TRBD1; clone size: NA; J gene: TRBJ1-4; CDR3 DNA: TGTGCCAGCAGGTCAGACCGGGACAGGGGCGGAGAAAAACTGTTTTTT; CDR3 protein: CASRSDRDRGGEKLFF
V gene: TRBV29-1; D gene: NA; clone size: few; J gene: TRBJ2-7; CDR3 DNA: TGCAGCGTTGCCCAGCTTCTGGGGTACGAGCAGTACTTC; CDR3 protein: CSVAQLLGYEQYF
V gene: TRBV28; D gene: TRBD1; clone size: NA; J gene: TRBJ1-1; CDR3 DNA: TGTGCCAGCACTCCTGGGGGGGAGGGGGCTATCGGTAAAGCTTTCTTT; CDR3 protein: CASTPGGEGAIGKAFF
V gene: TRBV7-2; D gene: NA; clone size: NA; J gene: TRBJ2-3; CDR3 DNA: TGTGCCAGCCGAGGGGGGACTAGCACAGATACGCAGTATTTT; CDR3 protein: CASRGGTSTDTQYF
V gene: TRBV10-3; D gene: NA; clone size: NA; J gene: TRBJ1-1; CDR3 DNA: TGTGCCATGCGAAGGGGATCTGGGGGCACTGAAGCTTTCTTT; CDR3 protein: CAMRRGSGGTEAFF
V gene: TRBV28; D gene: NA; clone size: NA; J gene: TRBJ1-5; CDR3 DNA: TGTGCCAGCAGACCTTCCGGGATAGGACAGCCCCAGCATTTT; CDR3 protein: CASRPSGIGQPQHF
V gene: TRBV2; D gene: NA; clone size: NA; J gene: TRBJ2-1; CDR3 DNA: TGTGCCAGCAGTGACAAGGTTTTGGTCGCACGGCAGTTCTTC; CDR3 protein: CASSDKVLVARQFF
V gene: TRBV5-1; D gene: NA; clone size: NA; J gene: TRBJ1-6; CDR3 DNA: TGCGCCAGCAGCTTGGAGTCAAGGGGAGGGTCACCCCTCCACTTT; CDR3 protein: CASSLESRGGSPLHF
V gene: TRBV21-1; D gene: NA; clone size: once; J gene: TRBJ1-3; CDR3 DNA: TGTGCCAGCAGCAAACCAACCTTGACGGTAGAAAACTCTGGAAACACCATATATTTT; CDR3 protein: CASSKPTLTVENSGNTIYF
V gene: TRBV5-1; D gene: TRBD2; clone size: few; J gene: TRBJ2-7; CDR3 DNA: TGCGCCAGCAGCGGGGGTCTAGCGGGCGCAGCCTACGAGCAGTACTTC; CDR3 protein: CASSGGLAGAAYEQYF
V gene: TRBV18; D gene: NA; clone size: NA; J gene: TRBJ2-3; CDR3 DNA: TGTGCCAGCCAGGCTTCCCGGGACTCACTTACGCAGTATTTT; CDR3 protein: CASQASRDSLTQYF
V gene: TRBV7-9; D gene: NA; clone size: NA; J gene: TRBJ2-1; CDR3 DNA: TGTGCCAGCAGCCCCCAGCGGAATGAGCAGTTCTTC; CDR3 protein: CASSPQRNEQFF
V gene: TRBV9; D gene: TRBD2; clone size: NA; J gene: TRBJ2-1; CDR3 DNA: TGTGCCAGCAGCAGGGGACTAGCAGACTACAATGAGCAGTTCTTC; CDR3 protein: CASSRGLADYNEQFF
V gene: TRBV5-6; D gene: TRBD1; clone size: NA; J gene: TRBJ1-1; CDR3 DNA: TGTGCCAGCAGCCTAGGGGGCGGGTTCACTGAAGCTTTCTTT; CDR3 protein: CASSLGGGFTEAFF
V gene: TRBV2; D gene: NA; clone size: few; J gene: TRBJ1-5; CDR3 DNA: TGTGCCAGCAGTGAGATGGCCAGCAATAGCAATCAGCCCCAGCATTTT; CDR3 protein: CASSEMASNSNQPQHF
V gene: TRBV30; D gene: NA; clone size: NA; J gene: TRBJ1-2; CDR3 DNA: TGTGCCTGGAGGAAGTTGGAGTTTGGCTACACCTTC; CDR3 protein: CAWRKLEFGYTF
V gene: TRBV5-1; D gene: TRBD1; clone size: NA; J gene: TRBJ2-2; CDR3 DNA: TGCGCCAGCAAGTTGAGCAGGGGGACCGGGGAGCTGTTTTTT; CDR3 protein: CASKLSRGTGELFF
V gene: TRBV5-1; D gene: NA; clone size: NA; J gene: TRBJ1-2; CDR3 DNA: TGCGCCAGCGGCTGGGGGTCGGGTAACTATGGCTACACCTTC; CDR3 protein: CASGWGSGNYGYTF
V gene: TRBV5-4; D gene: TRBD2; clone size: once; J gene: TRBJ2-3; CDR3 DNA: TGTGCCAGCAGCTCATGGACTAGCGGAATGAGCACAGATACGCAGTATTTT; CDR3 protein: CASSSWTSGMSTDTQYF
V gene: TRBV30; D gene: TRBD2; clone size: NA; J gene: TRBJ2-1; CDR3 DNA: TGTGCCTGGAGCGGGACTAGCGGGAGAAGGGGGGGAACCGAGCAGTTCTTC; CDR3 protein: CAWSGTSGRRGGTEQFF
V gene: TRBV9; D gene: TRBD2; clone size: NA; J gene: TRBJ2-3; CDR3 DNA: TGTGCCAGCAGCCCAAACCCCGCGGGAGGCACAGATACGCAGTATTTT; CDR3 protein: CASSPNPAGGTDTQYF
V gene: TRBV5-1; D gene: NA; clone size: NA; J gene: TRBJ1-5; CDR3 DNA: TGCGCCAGCAGCGGCGACACAGGTCAGCCCCAGCATTTT; CDR3 protein: CASSGDTGQPQHF
V gene: TRBV10-3; D gene: NA; clone size: once; J gene: TRBJ1-4; CDR3 DNA: TGTGCCATCAGTGAAAGGGAAAACGAAAAACTGTTTTTT; CDR3 protein: CAISERENEKLFF
V gene: TRBV5-4; D gene: TRBD1; clone size: once; J gene: TRBJ2-3; CDR3 DNA: TGTGCCAGCAGCTCCGGGACAGGGTTCCGAAGCACAGATACGCAGTATTTT; CDR3 protein: CASSSGTGFRSTDTQYF
V gene: TRBV7-2; D gene: NA; clone size: NA; J gene: TRBJ2-3; CDR3 DNA: TGTGCCAGCAGCCAAAGCACAGATACGCAGTATTTT; CDR3 protein: CASSQSTDTQYF
V gene: TRBV7-6; D gene: NA; clone size: NA; J gene: TRBJ1-1; CDR3 DNA: TGTGCCAGCAGGGGGCCGGGGACTGAAGCTTTCTTT; CDR3 protein: CASRGPGTEAFF
V gene: TRBV7-2; D gene: NA; clone size: NA; J gene: TRBJ2-7; CDR3 DNA: TGTGCCAGCAGCTTAGGGGGGGCTGAGTACGAGCAGTACTTC; CDR3 protein: CASSLGGAEYEQYF
V gene: TRBV5-4; D gene: NA; clone size: NA; J gene: TRBJ2-2; CDR3 DNA: TGTGCCAGCAGCGTGGACCTAGCAAACACCGGGGAGCTGTTTTTT; CDR3 protein: CASSVDLANTGELFF
V gene: TRBV6-6; D gene: TRBD1; clone size: NA; J gene: TRBJ2-7; CDR3 DNA: TGTGCCAGCAAAGGGACAGGCACCTCCTACGAGCAGTACTTC; CDR3 protein: CASKGTGTSYEQYF
V gene: TRBV28; D gene: NA; clone size: NA; J gene: TRBJ2-2; CDR3 DNA: TGTGCCAGCGGGGGGCGACAGTACACCGGGGAGCTGTTTTTT; CDR3 protein: CASGGRQYTGELFF
V gene: TRBV5-1; D gene: NA; clone size: NA; J gene: TRBJ1-2; CDR3 DNA: TGCGCCAGCAGCTTCGGCAGTTATGGCTACACCTTC; CDR3 protein: CASSFGSYGYTF
V gene: TRBV9; D gene: TRBD1; clone size: NA; J gene: TRBJ2-1; CDR3 DNA: TGTGCCAGCAGCCCTAGAGTTGGGGGAGACAGGGCCTCCTACAATGAGCAGTTCTTC; CDR3 protein: CASSPRVGGDRASYNEQFF